This entry concerns a single T cell receptor beta chain. Its antigen is not known. These data are taken from a study of identifying expanded T cells in peripheral blood. Points from the study as a whole: Differentially abundant clones: around 1.2 between replicates, approximately 16 at roughly 13 days, around 20 at four.

Profiling relied on immunoSEQ multiplex PCR, and the TCRdb table lists in-frame clones only, not all of them. Among tens of thousands of clones listed, nearly 90% were seen once. Germline V gives CDR1 LNHDA, CDR2 SQIVND (reference sequence). The CDR3 has 13 amino acids. V was cut by 5 bases and J by 3 bases, with 8 bases left in between. This sequence originates from a person aged 18 to 70 in good health. Sequencing input: blood. This chain uses TRBV19 with TRBJ1-5; D remains ambiguous. The CDR3 sequence is CASSPGVNQPQHF. The CDR3 bases are TGTGCCAGTAGTCCCGGGGTCAATCAGCCCCAGCATTTT.